The sequence of this TCR beta chain was determined in a study of cytomegalovirus exposure and HLA in healthy donors (dated by TCRdb to the late 2010s). Broadly, across the study: An earlier analysis of fewer than 750 of the donors reported 276 Gb of sequence data and about 120 million unique TCR beta sequences obtained from about 170 million T cells. About 330 gigabases of sequencing data and roughly 81 million unique TCR sequences made up an early release that covered approximately 700 HLA-typed donors. To predict cytomegalovirus infection status, the study brought together high-throughput TCR immunosequencing, statistical association of individual TCRs with disease status, and machine learning. The number of donors typed differed by locus, with 629-630 for A, B, C, DRB1 and DQB1, 522 for DQA1, over 600 for DPA1, and some 440 for DPB1. To decide whether each TCR beta V gene segment behaved as functional or pseudogenic, an earlier analysis of nearly 600 of the donors relied on high-throughput TCR beta sequencing. Along with the roughly 670-subject first cohort, a separate validation cohort of around 120 different subjects was used. In a later analysis, previously published TCR beta repertoires from 666 donors were re-analyzed and high-resolution HLA genotyping was added so that TCR occurrence patterns could be studied. In a later genetic analysis, genome-wide SNP genotypes for about three fifths of the roughly 670 donors were used, and that subset was treated as a discovery cohort. The study aimed to test whether signatures of past pathogen exposure could be identified by cataloging public T cell receptors. On average, 235,054 unique TCR beta nucleotide sequences were sequenced per donor among a few hundred genotyped donors of the cohort, with 15% to 20% of those sequences being non-productive. Alongside the repertoire data, information on donor age, sex, ethnicity and CMV serostatus was compiled. Both class I and class II loci were covered by HLA typing, at four-digit resolution. Because of strong linkage in the cohort, a few DR-DQ haplotypes were treated as single units for association and clustering. Among the roughly 400 genotyped donors, approximately 77% belonged to the genetic ancestry cluster associated with self-reported Caucasian donors. Every repertoire in the discovery cohort had been generated on one and the same sequencing platform. The study used immunosequencing to profile the T cell repertoires of 600 to 850 subjects and linked those repertoires to cytomegalovirus serostatus. Rather than drawing on any new phenotypic data, the later analysis identified candidate immune exposures from TCR beta sequences and the way those sequences occurred across donors. Here is what the overall study found, with its caveats: A later genetic analysis reported fewer N-insertions in productive TCRs among donors in an Asian-associated ancestry cluster than the approximately 670-donor mean. Some IMGT-functional V segments, including TRBV6-2 and TRBV6-3, could not be told apart with the 87-base-pair reads, so those segments were excluded. In a later analysis, HLA-associated TCR beta chains were found to be more clonally expanded and to have lower generation probabilities than equally common non-associated chains. A further reported finding was that TCR beta sequences accurately predicted the HLA-A and HLA-B alleles for most subjects in the first cohort. In a later analysis, most CMV-associated TCR beta chains were found to appear HLA-restricted, with HLA associations seemingly driven largely by CMV exposure. Sequencing depth was assumed to be roughly uniform across donors in the presence/absence analyses, though that assumption may not hold. Cytomegalovirus status was reported to be diagnosed by the classifier with high specificity and sensitivity in both the original and validation cohorts. A cluster of highly shared sequence variants was judged likely to represent a technical artifact of the sequencing pipeline. It was suggested by the authors that the approach could potentially be generalized to other disease states and immunological phenotypes. Because counts were too low, seventeen rarely observed V segments, including chromosome 9 orphons, were excluded from the earlier analysis of several hundred of the donors. According to a later analysis, TCR association rates differed among HLA loci, with DRB1 alleles showing the most associated TCRs and HLA-C alleles showing the fewest. Because HLA typing was unavailable for some donors at each locus, only the typed subset was used in association tests. Immune exposure information for the cohort was limited to CMV serostatus. V-gene and J-gene trimming of TCR beta chains was associated with a missense DCLRE1C variant in a later genetic analysis, and the association was replicated in an independent cohort. A total of 150 to 200 TCR beta chains were listed by the study as associated with cytomegalovirus. Linkage disequilibrium might explain the correlated functional status among segregating V segments, but an unknown experimental factor could not be ruled out. A later analysis reported that several top co-occurrence clusters appeared linked to parvovirus B19, influenza, CMV and Epstein-Barr virus. Specific HLA alleles were associated with 16,951 TCR beta sequences at a false discovery rate of 0.05 in a later analysis. In vitro tests confirmed that a few of the cytomegalovirus-associated TCR beta chains recognize cytomegalovirus antigens. The cohort was sequenced for TCR beta chains only, and without alpha or paired-chain data the features that could be detected were limited. When HLA alleles, especially DR and DQ, strongly co-occurred, TCR associations were difficult to assign to individual alleles. In an earlier analysis of 587 of the donors, most TCR beta V segments appeared in productive rearrangements about 90% or about 30% of the time, broadly matching IMGT annotations. Most TCR sequences were seen in very few donors, while some public TCRs were found in many individuals.

Receptor amplification or capture employed the immunoSEQ multiplex PCR assay. For the multiplex PCR, a mixture combining 60 forward primers for TCR Vbeta segments and 13 reverse primers for TCR Jbeta segments was used. A multiplex PCR assay on genomic DNA amplified the CDR3 region of rearranged TCR beta genes. The Illumina HiSeq System was used to sequence the amplified TCR beta libraries as 87-base-pair reads. In the original analysis: A later analysis counted tens of millions of unique TCR beta chains across the 500 to 850 repertoires, and 10 million to 11 million of these chains were shared by at least two donors. Raw reads were error-corrected and collapsed into unique sequences by a nearest-neighbor algorithm in which closely related sequences were merged to remove PCR and sequencing errors. To assign V, D and J gene segments, CDR3 sequences were aligned to IMGT reference sequences. For a sequence to be retained, at least a six-nucleotide match to both a V gene segment and a J gene segment was required. A rearrangement counted as productive if the CDR3 had no stop codons and remained in frame with V and J, and every other rearrangement counted as non-productive. CDR3 was defined by IMGT convention, running from the second conserved V-encoded cysteine to the conserved J-encoded phenylalanine. The earlier analysis of some 580 of the donors excluded any sequence lacking an unambiguous match to a single V gene segment. An earlier analysis of some 500 of the donors classified V segments as functional when productive rearrangements were above 56.7% and as segregating when the standard deviation between donors was above 5%. A statistical classification framework was built for diagnosing cytomegalovirus status from the catalog of TCR beta chain sequences. In a later analysis, TCR nucleotide sequences were compared against IMGT/GENE-DB human TR gene sequences so that V and J genes could be assigned. In a later analysis, CDR3 sequences and most-parsimonious VDJ recombination scenarios were assigned using the TCRdist pipeline. In a later analysis, every TCR beta chain was defined by the combination of its CDR3 amino acid sequence and its V-gene family, and reads without a unique V-gene family were dropped. In a later analysis, around 650 highly shared, low-generation-probability nucleotide sequences were removed to address suspected cross-contamination and a sequencing artifact. For each public chain, a later analysis derived a clonal expansion index from normalized ranks of inferred template counts within each repertoire. Generation probabilities in a later analysis came from a VDJ recombination model fitted to out-of-frame rearrangements, and those results were checked against IGoR. In a later analysis, TCR-TCR, TCR-HLA and TCR-CMV co-occurrence was scored with hypergeometric tests, and a repertoire-size bias correction was applied to TCR pairs. False discovery rates were estimated in a later analysis by permuting HLA or CMV assignments 20 times. In a later analysis, co-occurring TCRs were grouped with DBSCAN, and TCRdist sequence similarity was added when clustering was performed within HLA-allele-positive subsets. Repertoires with fewer than 30,000 or more than 120,000 public chains were left out of co-occurrence clustering, as were four to six repertoires with anomalous nucleotide sharing. The clones in this table, taken by TCRdb from immuneACCESS, are in-frame only. Not every clone is retained; where verified, under half of the shortfall comes from an unresolved V gene, and the cause of the rest is unknown. Clonal size and the V and J genes are those of that table, whereas D and trimming came from the DNA. This sample lists 100,000 to 150,000 clones; 6.5% to 9.5% were detected once. Jointly, the top ten make up 5.5% of the sample.

The germline V gene gives CDR1 as MNHEY and CDR2 as SVGAGI. Trimming at the junction amounts to 2 bases on V and 3 bases on J, and the germline ends lie 11 bases apart. The CDR3 holds 15 amino acids from the cysteine to the phenylalanine. Only the CDR3 portion is preserved as DNA: 45 bases, with reading frame beginning at the first base. This clone was seen a handful of times. Its binding antigen is unknown. Qualities for individual bases were not recorded, and no much larger clone is one base off. In total, about 650 healthy bone marrow donors made up the cohort. Cohort members were all nominally healthy when sampled, although unrecorded immune exposures were likely present. The donor tested CMV seronegative and was one of the 352 seronegative cohort members. Every donor gave a peripheral blood sample, and the peripheral blood mononuclear cells from that sample were used for TCR beta sequencing. Genomic DNA extraction from the blood cell samples was performed with the Qiagen DNeasy Blood Extraction Kit.

The sequenced sample consisted of PBMCs. This clonotype was sampled from a man aged 35-49 years in good health and CMV-seronegative. This chain joins TRBV6-5 to TRBJ2-1, and TRBD2 may be the D gene, going by 7 matching bases. Here is the DNA: TGTGCCAGCAGTTACAACGGGGGGCTCTACAATGAGCAGTTCTTC. Its translation is CASSYNGGLYNEQFF.